Listed here are 32 T cell receptor beta chains from one sample, sequenced in a study of lymphopenia after photon versus proton radiotherapy. Profiled with immunoSEQ multiplex PCR; TCRdb holds only in-frame clones, not every one. Found here are about 15,000 clones, around 86% of them singletons; the top ten hold around a tenth. Sequencing used peripheral blood, obtained from a patient treated with proton-based radiotherapy. The receptor source for this set is a man aged 65 to 79 with pancreatic cancer.

This chain uses TRBV6-1 with TRBJ2-7; 9 bases map to TRBD1. The J segment lost 6 bases and the V segment lost 3 bases, leaving 9 bases of the junction unmatched. CDR1 and CDR2 (germline): MNHNS, SASEGT. This CDR3 is 15 amino acids long. The CDR3 loop reads CASSEYGDRASEQYF. In DNA form, the CDR3 reads TGTGCCAGCAGTGAGTATGGGGACAGGGCATCCGAGCAGTACTTC.

The CDR3 DNA reads TGTGCCAGCTCACCCGGGCGGGGAGGTGCTCAAGAGACCCAGTACTTC. It codes for CASSPGRGGAQETQYF. This sequence joins TRBV18 and TRBJ2-5, with a weak D call TRBD2 (6 bases). CDR3 size: 16 residues. Germline V gives CDR1 KGHSH, CDR2 LQKENI. V was trimmed by 3 bases and J by 2 bases, leaving 16 bases between them.

The CDR3 protein is CASSTGAAGGYEKLFF. CDR3 bases: TGTGCCAGTAGTACCGGAGCCGCAGGGGGATATGAAAAACTGTTTTTT. The V and J genes are TRBV19 and TRBJ1-4; 7 nucleotides match TRBD1. The V segment lost 4 bases and the J segment 6 bases; nucleotides outside the gene matches: 11. Germline values: CDR1 LNHDA, CDR2 SQIVND (reference sequence). The CDR3 contains 16 residues.

This sequence joins TRBV10-1 and TRBJ2-3; 7 nucleotides agree with TRBD2. Germline values: CDR1 WNHNN, CDR2 SYGVQD (reference sequence). The CDR3 sequence is 17 residues long. The trim removed 3 bases at V and 1 base at J, leaving 10 bases unmatched. The CDR3 spells CASSERGSGARTDTQYF. CDR3 DNA: TGCGCCAGCAGTGAACGGGGAAGCGGGGCTCGCACAGATACGCAGTATTTT.

This chain joins TRBV30 and TRBJ2-4, with 7 bases identical to TRBD2. Unmatched junction bases numbered 6, after V lost 0 bases and J lost 1 base. CDR3 length equals 16 residues. The V gene's germline CDR1 is GTSNPN and CDR2 SVGIG (reference sequence). CDR3 loop: CAWSVLGEGAKNIQYF. The CDR3 bases are TGTGCCTGGAGTGTACTGGGGGAGGGGGCCAAAAACATTCAGTACTTC.

This clone is medium-sized in the sample. V usage is TRBV15 and J usage is TRBJ1-2; tentative D call: TRBD1 (5 bases). From germline, CDR1 is LNHNV and CDR2 YYDKDF (reference sequence). V was trimmed by 5 bases and J by 4 bases, leaving 23 bases between them. CDR3 length equals 17 residues. The CDR3 loop reads CATSPGGVSHLFYGYTF. CDR3 nucleotide sequence: TGTGCCACCAGCCCCGGGGGGGTCTCCCATCTCTTCTATGGCTACACCTTC.

The rearrangement joins TRBV7-8 to TRBJ2-5; TRBD1 agrees at 7 bases. CDR3 length: 15 amino acids. The J segment lost 1 base and the V segment lost 4 bases, leaving 6 bases of the junction unmatched. The germline V gene has CDR1 SGHVS and CDR2 FQNEAQ. The CDR3 DNA is TGTGCCAGCAGCTACCTACAGGGGATCCAAGAGACCCAGTACTTC. Amino acids: CASSYLQGIQETQYF. Together with reference TRBV7-8 and TRBJ2-5, the CDR3 gives the full variable domain: GAGVSQSPRYKVAKRGQDVALRCDPISGHVSLFWYQQALGQGPEFLTYFQNEAQLDKSGLPSDRFFAERPEGSVSTLKIQRTQQEDSAVYLCASSYLQGIQETQYFGPGTRLLVL.

The chain recombines TRBV11-2 with TRBJ1-3; a weak D match, TRBD1 (6 bases). CDR1 and CDR2 from the germline V gene are SGHAT and FQNNGV. V was trimmed by 9 bases and J by 2 bases, leaving 11 bases between them. The CDR3 consists of 13 residues. The DNA for the CDR3 is TGTGCCAGTGGGGGGCGACCTGGAAACACCATATATTTT. It is translated as CASGGRPGNTIYF. Based on the CDR3 plus reference TRBV11-2 and TRBJ1-3, the full variable domain is EAGVAQSPRYKIIEKRQSVAFWCNPISGHATLYWYQQILGQGPKLLIQFQNNGVVDDSQLPKDRFSAERLKGVDSTLKIQPAKLEDSAVYLCASGGRPGNTIYFGEGSWLTVV.

The J gene is TRBJ2-1, the V gene TRBV6-4; 12 bases map to TRBD2. Germline CDR1 reads MRHNA; CDR2 reads SNTAGT. The CDR3 runs 15 residues. The V and J ends lost 5 bases and 4 bases, in that order; junction bases with no gene match: 3. CDR3 amino acids: CASSSSGGDYNEQFF. The CDR3, as DNA: TGTGCCAGCAGTTCTAGCGGGGGGGATTACAATGAGCAGTTCTTC.

The rearrangement links TRBV7-9 to TRBJ1-4, with D possibly matching TRBD1 (6 bases). The CDR3 is 15 residues long. Trimming took 0 bases from V and 7 from J, leaving 12 bases between them. CDR1 and CDR2 (germline): SEHNR, FQNEAQ (reference sequence). CDR3 protein: CASSLAGALSEKLFF. The CDR3 DNA reads TGTGCCAGCAGCTTAGCGGGGGCGCTCAGTGAAAAACTGTTTTTT.

This rearrangement joins TRBV19 to TRBJ2-1, with D perhaps assigned TRBD1 or TRBD2 (5 bases each). The germline V and J ends were trimmed by 3 bases and 0 bases, with 15 bases remaining between them. The germline gives CDR1 LNHDA, CDR2 SQIVND (reference sequence). The CDR3 is 17 residues long. CDR3: CASSMGRGTRSYNEQFF. CDR3 bases: TGTGCCAGTAGTATGGGGAGAGGGACCCGCTCCTACAATGAGCAGTTCTTC.

The chain joins TRBV2 to TRBJ1-1, with D perhaps TRBD1 (6 bases). The CDR3 is 14 amino acids. CDR1 SNHLY and CDR2 FYNNEI come from the germline V gene. V gave up 5 bases and J gave up 0 bases, with 10 bases separating them. CDR3 loop: CASSQQGLNTEAFF. The CDR3 region has the DNA TGTGCCAGCAGTCAACAGGGTTTGAACACTGAAGCTTTCTTT.

J is TRBJ2-1 and V is TRBV6-1; the match to TRBD1 covers 9 bases. The germline CDR1 and CDR2 sequences are MNHNS and SASEGT. There are 16 residues in the CDR3. The J segment lost 7 bases and the V segment lost 0 bases, leaving 7 bases of the junction unmatched. CDR3 DNA: TGTGCCAGCAGTGAAGCTCCGGGACAGGGAACGAATGAGCAGTTCTTC. This encodes CASSEAPGQGTNEQFF.

The rearrangement uses TRBV7-9 and TRBJ2-3; 10 bases are a match to TRBD2. Germline CDR1 is SEHNR and CDR2 is FQNEAQ (reference sequence). Germline trimming cut 4 bases from V and 2 bases from J; bases unmatched to any gene: 6. The CDR3 runs 16 residues. This CDR3 is CASSSLLAGPTDTQYF. In DNA form, the CDR3 reads TGTGCCAGCAGCTCCTTACTAGCGGGACCCACAGATACGCAGTATTTT.

The chain employs TRBV5-8 and TRBJ2-3; D assignment may be TRBD1 or TRBD2 (5 bases each). The CDR3 has 15 residues. V was trimmed by 1 base and J by 3 bases, leaving 12 bases between them. Germline CDR1 SGHTS, CDR2 YDEGEE. The DNA for the CDR3 is TGTGCCAGCAGCTTGTCCGGGACGGATACAGATACGCAGTATTTT. Translated, it gives CASSLSGTDTDTQYF. Full variable domain (rest looked up from reference TRBV5-8 and TRBJ2-3): EAGVTQSPTHLIKTRGQQATLRCSPISGHTSVYWYQQALGLGLQFLLWYDEGEERNRGNFPPRFSGRQFPNYSSELNVNALELEDSALYLCASSLSGTDTDTQYFGPGTRLTVL.

The gene calls are TRBV11-1 and TRBJ1-1, with D unresolved. The CDR3 consists of 16 residues. Germline assignment: CDR1 SGHAT and CDR2 FQDESV (reference sequence). Deletions cut 5 bases from V and 0 bases from J, with 16 bases between. This CDR3 reads CASSPYMGNLNTEAFF. The CDR3 coding sequence is TGTGCCAGCAGCCCTTACATGGGAAATTTGAACACTGAAGCTTTCTTT.

The chain couples TRBV2 to TRBJ2-2; D unclear. This CDR3 has 15 residues. Trimming stripped 7 bases from V and 3 bases from J, with 15 bases between. Germline CDR1 and CDR2: SNHLY and FYNNEI. Written as DNA, the CDR3 is TGTGCCAGCATAGGGCCTCAACCTGACACCGGGGAGCTGTTTTTT. Translating it yields CASIGPQPDTGELFF.

The V gene is TRBV7-2, the J gene TRBJ2-2, with 7 bases fitting TRBD2. Germline V gene sequence: CDR1 SGHTA, CDR2 FQGNSA. The CDR3 loop spans 15 amino acids. Losses at the gene ends were 3 bases for V and 3 bases for J; bases not matched to a gene: 4. For the CDR3, the DNA is TGTGCCAGCAGCTTCAAGGGGAGGGACACCGGGGAGCTGTTTTTT. This codes for CASSFKGRDTGELFF.

This clone was found once. This chain links TRBV19 with TRBJ2-5; a weak D match, TRBD1 (6 bases). Germline lookup yields CDR1 LNHDA and CDR2 SQIVND (reference sequence). The CDR3 has 15 amino acids. Trimming shortened V by 4 bases and J by 6 bases, and 18 bases separated the two germline ends. The CDR3: CASSRGGNSGQTQYF. The CDR3 DNA is TGTGCCAGTAGTAGAGGGGGTAATTCCGGCCAGACCCAGTACTTC.

This chain joins TRBV19 and TRBJ2-3, with TRBD2 matching over 11 bases. Germline V gives CDR1 LNHDA, CDR2 SQIVND (reference sequence). V was pared by 5 bases and J by 0 bases, with 7 bases of the junction left unmatched. CDR3 size: 17 residues. This CDR3 is CASSVASGGLSTDTQYF. DNA for the CDR3: TGTGCCAGTAGTGTGGCTAGCGGGGGGCTGAGCACAGATACGCAGTATTTT.

The chain employs TRBV5-4 and TRBJ1-5, with 8 bases matching TRBD1. CDR1 and CDR2 (germline): SGHNT, YYREEE (reference sequence). Losses at the gene ends were 5 bases for V and 2 bases for J; bases not matched to a gene: 6. This CDR3 region has 15 residues. The CDR3 loop is CASSSTGEGNQPQHF. DNA for the CDR3: TGTGCCAGCAGTTCGACAGGGGAGGGCAATCAGCCCCAGCATTTT.

The V gene is TRBV28, the J gene TRBJ1-2; 11 positions agree with TRBD1. With 4 bases clipped from V and 3 bases from J, the junction kept 1 base outside the gene matches. CDR1 and CDR2 from the germline V gene are MDHEN and SYDVKM. The CDR3 is 14 amino acids. The CDR3 loop is CASSWGQGDYGYTF. CDR3 in DNA: TGTGCCAGCAGTTGGGGACAGGGGGACTATGGCTACACCTTC.

The table lists this clone with a count of one. This chain joins TRBV5-1 and TRBJ2-5, with D tentatively TRBD1 (6 bases). The V end was cut by 0 bases, the J end by 6 bases, with 12 bases between. Germline V gene sequence: CDR1 SGHRS, CDR2 YFSETQ. The CDR3 has 14 amino acids. The CDR3 nucleotides are TGCGCCAGCAGCTTGGAAACAGGGCCGAAGACCCAGTACTTC. The encoded protein is CASSLETGPKTQYF.

The chain links TRBV6-5 to TRBJ1-5; no clear D gene. The ends were cut back, 2 bases at V and 0 bases at J, with 11 bases in the middle. Germline assignment: CDR1 MNHEY and CDR2 SVGAGI. The CDR3 is 16 residues long. CDR3 region: CASSYITVYSNQPQHF. The DNA for the CDR3 is TGTGCCAGCAGTTACATTACAGTATATAGCAATCAGCCCCAGCATTTT.

The J gene is TRBJ2-3, the V gene TRBV10-3; 10 bases align to TRBD2. Germline values: CDR1 ENHRY, CDR2 SYGVKD. The CDR3 runs to 15 residues. The V segment lost 11 bases and the J segment 4 bases; nucleotides outside the gene matches: 12. The chain's CDR3 is CAVSGTSGISDTQYF. The CDR3 nucleotides read TGTGCCGTCTCGGGCACTAGCGGGATCTCAGATACGCAGTATTTT.

The chain recombines TRBV7-3 with TRBJ2-2; no clear D gene. Germline V gene data show CDR1 as SGHTA and CDR2 as FQGTGA. This CDR3 has 15 amino acids. V was clipped by 5 bases and J by 0 bases, with 10 bases between them. The CDR3 DNA reads as TGTGCCAGCAGCCCCCGGACGGCGAACACCGGGGAGCTGTTTTTT. The encoded protein is CASSPRTANTGELFF.

This clone has only one observation. The CDR3 protein is CASSLSRRNYGYTF. In DNA form, the CDR3 reads TGTGCCAGCAGTTTATCAAGACGGAACTATGGCTACACCTTC. This rearrangement joins TRBV27 to TRBJ1-2; D call uncertain. The germline CDR1 and CDR2 sequences are MNHEY and SMNVEV (reference sequence). V lost 0 bases to trimming and J lost 2 bases, with 7 bases between them. The length of the CDR3 is 14 residues.

The rearrangement uses TRBV19 and TRBJ1-2, with unresolved D. Germline V lookup: CDR1 LNHDA, CDR2 SQIVND (reference sequence). The CDR3 contains 14 residues. Trimming removed 5 bases from V and 7 bases from J, with 17 bases in between. CDR3 residues: CASSPEGRRGGYTF. CDR3 bases: TGTGCCAGTAGTCCGGAAGGTCGTCGAGGTGGCTACACCTTC.

The chain combines TRBV11-2 with TRBJ1-1, with D unresolved. Trimming pared 2 bases from V and 2 bases from J, leaving 6 bases between. Per the germline V gene, CDR1 is SGHAT and CDR2 is FQNNGV. CDR3 size: 13 residues. The CDR3 nucleotides are TGTGCCAGCAGCTTACAACTAAACACTGAAGCTTTCTTT. Encoded protein: CASSLQLNTEAFF.

The J gene is TRBJ1-2, the V gene TRBV5-1; 10 bases match TRBD1. The CDR3 totals 15 residues. V trimming: 6 bases; J trimming: 2 bases; junction bases outside the gene matches: 7. Germline-derived CDR1 and CDR2 are SGHRS and YFSETQ. The CDR3 sequence is CASTPTGGANYGYTF. CDR3 nucleotide sequence: TGCGCCAGCACCCCGACAGGGGGCGCGAACTATGGCTACACCTTC.

V is TRBV14 and J is TRBJ2-3; weak D call: TRBD1 (5 bases). Germline loops: CDR1 SGHDN, CDR2 FVKESK. The CDR3 spans 16 residues. V lost 2 bases, J lost 0 bases, and 12 bases lay in between. This CDR3 reads CASSQLGHYSTDTQYF. The CDR3 coding sequence is TGTGCCAGCAGCCAATTAGGACACTATAGCACAGATACGCAGTATTTT.

This clone was found once. The chain joins TRBV28 to TRBJ1-1; D is unresolved. CDR3 length equals 13 residues. The germline V gene encodes CDR1 MDHEN and CDR2 SYDVKM. V was clipped by 2 bases and J by 4 bases, with 8 bases between them. CDR3 sequence reads: CASSLTLSTEAFF. CDR3 coding DNA: TGTGCCAGCAGTTTAACCCTGAGCACTGAAGCTTTCTTT.